This entry lists 20 T cell receptor beta chains sequenced from one sample in a study of T cell clonotyping in hematopoietic cell transplantation (dated by TCRdb to the early 2020s). The receptor library was made with the immunoSEQ multiplex PCR assay. The table was pulled from immuneACCESS by TCRdb, which kept in-frame rearrangements only. Such tables lose some clones; where checked, under half of the loss comes from unresolved V genes, and the rest has no known cause. The sample data list some 9,200 clones, and roughly 84% of these were observed just once. The ten largest clonotypes hold approximately 31% of the sample. The sample's time point, from its label and the paper: recipient sample about 28 days before transplant, after cytoreduction. Sequencing used peripheral blood mononuclear cells, obtained before stem cell transplant. These receptors all stem from a man between 60 and 70 years old with acute myeloid leukemia. Some clones in this sample may be carry-over from other donors' samples.

This clone occurred a few times. The rearrangement links TRBV19 to TRBJ2-6, with D perhaps matching TRBD1 (6 bases). This CDR3 comprises 16 residues. CDR1 is LNHDA, CDR2 SQIVND, per germline (reference sequence). The V end lost 7 bases, the J end lost 1 base, and 14 bases lay between the germline ends. Written as DNA, the CDR3 is TGTGCCAGTATCGAAACAGGGTCTTCTGGGGCCAACGTCCTGACTTTC. It translates to CASIETGSSGANVLTF.

The chain has TRBV7-8 and TRBJ2-7; perhaps D is TRBD1 or TRBD2 (5 bases each). The CDR3 covers 14 residues. Trimming pared 2 bases from V and 3 bases from J, leaving 11 bases between. CDR1 and CDR2 from the germline V gene are SGHVS and FQNEAQ. CDR3 bases: TGTGCCAGCAGCTTAATCGGGACCGACTACGAGCAGTACTTC. This gives the protein CASSLIGTDYEQYF.

The chain joins TRBV2 to TRBJ1-2, with D perhaps matching TRBD1 (6 bases). CDR1 is SNHLY and CDR2 is FYNNEI in the germline V gene. V was clipped by 2 bases and J by 4 bases, with 23 bases between them. This CDR3 region has 18 residues. This CDR3 reads CASSEIKSVGGAGYGYTF. CDR3 sequence (DNA): TGTGCCAGCAGTGAAATTAAATCAGTCGGGGGCGCGGGCTATGGCTACACCTTC.

J is TRBJ2-5 and V is TRBV28; no reliable D call. This CDR3 comprises 14 residues. The germline V and J ends were trimmed by 5 bases and 3 bases, with 13 bases remaining between them. The germline gives CDR1 MDHEN, CDR2 SYDVKM. The CDR3 protein is CASSPWAVEETQYF. The CDR3 DNA is TGTGCCAGCAGTCCCTGGGCAGTAGAAGAGACCCAGTACTTC.

The sample holds one count of this clone. The rearrangement joins TRBV11-1 to TRBJ2-2; D unresolved. The length of the CDR3 is 14 residues. Germline CDR1 SGHAT, CDR2 FQDESV (reference sequence). Trimming pared 2 bases from V and 7 bases from J, leaving 11 bases between. The CDR3 nucleotides are TGTGCCAGCAGCTTAATAGAAGGTGTCGGGGAGCTGTTTTTT. As protein: CASSLIEGVGELFF.

V is TRBV5-1 and J is TRBJ2-5; D not resolved. Germline CDR1 reads SGHRS; CDR2 reads YFSETQ. V shed 2 bases and J shed 0 bases, with 11 bases lying between them. This CDR3 spans 15 amino acids. CDR3 in amino acids: CASSFRSNHQETQYF. The CDR3 nucleotides read TGCGCCAGCAGCTTTCGGTCAAACCACCAAGAGACCCAGTACTTC. Together with reference TRBV5-1 and TRBJ2-5, the CDR3 gives the full variable domain: KAGVTQTPRYLIKTRGQQVTLSCSPISGHRSVSWYQQTPGQGLQFLFEYFSETQRNKGNFPGRFSGRQFSNSRSEMNVSTLELGDSALYLCASSFRSNHQETQYFGPGTRLLVL.

The rearrangement uses TRBV5-1 and TRBJ1-2; 7 bases align to TRBD1. Germline values: CDR1 SGHRS, CDR2 YFSETQ. The CDR3 runs 16 residues. V shed 2 bases and J 8 bases; nucleotides not matched to a gene: 15. The CDR3 loop reads CASSLGGTAPAEGYTF. Written as DNA, the CDR3 is TGCGCCAGCAGCTTAGGAGGGACAGCCCCCGCGGAGGGCTACACCTTC.

The rearrangement joins TRBV7-9 to TRBJ2-7; D call uncertain. The CDR3 has 15 amino acids. The ends were cut back, 1 base at V and 1 base at J, with 11 bases in the middle. Germline loops: CDR1 SEHNR, CDR2 FQNEAQ (reference sequence). The CDR3, as DNA: TGTGCCAGCAGCTTAGGGAGTACCATGTCCTACGAGCAGTACTTC. It translates to CASSLGSTMSYEQYF.

This clone was detected only once. J is TRBJ1-5 and V is TRBV11-2; tentatively, D is TRBD1 (5 bases). The V gene lost 4 bases and the J gene lost 4 bases, with 8 bases spanning the gap. Germline CDR1 reads SGHAT; CDR2 reads FQNNGV. This CDR3 spans 13 amino acids. The CDR3 loop reads CASSWDGNQPQHF. CDR3 coding DNA: TGTGCCAGCAGCTGGGACGGGAATCAGCCCCAGCATTTT. The complete variable domain, with remaining parts taken from reference TRBV11-2 and TRBJ1-5, reads EAGVAQSPRYKIIEKRQSVAFWCNPISGHATLYWYQQILGQGPKLLIQFQNNGVVDDSQLPKDRFSAERLKGVDSTLKIQPAKLEDSAVYLCASSWDGNQPQHFGDGTRLSIL.

The chain combines TRBV2 with TRBJ2-3; either TRBD1 or TRBD2 may supply D (5 bases each). Germline V gives CDR1 SNHLY, CDR2 FYNNEI. Trimming removed 6 bases at V and 1 base at J, with 14 bases between. The CDR3 consists of 15 residues. The CDR3 DNA is TGTGCCAGCAGCATTCCGGGACCACGCACAGATACGCAGTATTTT. Translated, it gives CASSIPGPRTDTQYF.

The V and J genes are TRBV6-5 and TRBJ2-7; TRBD2 agrees at 9 bases. Germline CDR1 reads MNHEY; CDR2 reads SVGAGI. Trimming took 5 bases from V and 4 from J; bases not matched to a gene: 6. This CDR3 has 14 residues. CDR3 loop: CASSSPGLAYEQYF. The CDR3 nucleotides read TGTGCCAGCAGTAGTCCGGGACTAGCTTACGAGCAGTACTTC.

The chain joins TRBV30 to TRBJ1-1, with a tentative D call TRBD1 (5 bases). Germline V gene lookup returns CDR1 GTSNPN and CDR2 SVGIG (reference sequence). The V gene lost 2 bases and the J gene lost 3 bases, with 13 bases spanning the gap. This CDR3 contains 14 residues. CDR3: CAWSRDLGDTEAFF. The CDR3, as DNA: TGTGCCTGGAGTCGGGACCTAGGGGACACTGAAGCTTTCTTT.

About this clone itself: Germline is not matched at one junction end, which may reflect a read error. This rearrangement joins TRBV7-7 to TRBJ2-5; 16 bases are a match to TRBD2. Germline assignment: CDR1 SSHAT and CDR2 FNYEAQ (reference sequence). The CDR3 loop spans 17 amino acids. This CDR3 reads CASSAGLAGGRRETQYF. DNA for the CDR3: TGTGCTAGCAGCGCGGGACTAGCGGGGGGGCGGAGAGAGACCCAGTACTTC.

V is TRBV4-1 and J is TRBJ2-5; tentative D call: TRBD2 (5 bases). CDR1 MGHRA and CDR2 YSYEKL come from the germline V gene. The germline V and J ends were trimmed by 0 bases and 5 bases, with 13 bases remaining between them. The CDR3 contains 15 residues. Here the CDR3 reads CASSQDRSSFETQYF. In nucleotides, the CDR3 is TGCGCCAGCAGCCAAGATAGGTCTAGCTTCGAGACCCAGTACTTC.

The rearrangement joins TRBV7-6 to TRBJ2-7; tentative D call: TRBD1 (6 bases). This CDR3 contains 14 residues. V dropped 0 bases and J dropped 7 bases, with 13 bases sitting between them. CDR1 is SGHVS, CDR2 FNYEAQ, per germline. The CDR3 loop is CASSLAQGPYEQYF. For the CDR3, the DNA is TGTGCCAGCAGCTTAGCTCAGGGGCCGTATGAGCAGTACTTC.

The gene calls are TRBV9 and TRBJ2-3; 8 nucleotides line up with TRBD2. This CDR3 spans 15 amino acids. V gave up 4 bases and J gave up 5 bases; unmatched junction bases: 9. The germline CDR1 and CDR2 sequences are SGDLS and YYNGEE. The chain's CDR3 is CASSSREGGGDTQYF. CDR3 nucleotides: TGTGCCAGCAGCTCCCGGGAGGGCGGGGGAGATACGCAGTATTTT.

V is TRBV6-1 and J is TRBJ1-3; TRBD1 aligns across 8 bases. The V gene end was trimmed by 10 bases and the J gene end by 2 bases; junction bases not matched to a gene: 7. The germline CDR1 and CDR2 sequences are MNHNS and SASEGT. The CDR3 sequence is 14 residues long. CDR3 region: CATAQGGTGNTIYF. CDR3 coding DNA: TGTGCCACCGCACAGGGGGGCACTGGAAACACCATATATTTT.

This sequence joins TRBV25-1 and TRBJ2-5, with 9 bases matching TRBD2. CDR1 is MGHDK, CDR2 SYGVNS, per germline. The CDR3 has 15 residues. V dropped 0 bases and J dropped 4; count of bases not matched to a gene: 3. CDR3 nucleotides: TGTGCCAGCAGTGAATACCGCGGGGGGGGAGAGACCCAGTACTTC. This encodes CASSEYRGGGETQYF.

The chain combines TRBV30 with TRBJ2-2; D call uncertain. CDR1 GTSNPN and CDR2 SVGIG come from the germline V gene (reference sequence). V shed 5 bases and J shed 4 bases, with 14 bases lying between them. The CDR3 is 14 residues long. The CDR3 DNA sequence: TGTGCCTGGCACGCGTTTACCGCCACCGGGGAGCTGTTTTTT. It is translated as CAWHAFTATGELFF.

The rearrangement uses TRBV5-6 and TRBJ2-7; 9 positions agree with TRBD1. Trimming took 4 bases from V and 4 from J; bases not matched to a gene: 9. The CDR3 runs to 15 residues. Germline V CDR1 and CDR2: SGHDT, YYEEEE. For the CDR3, the DNA is TGTGCCAGCAGCGGAGGGGACAGGGAATGGTACGAGCAGTACTTC. Its protein is CASSGGDREWYEQYF.